Sequencing of this T cell receptor (beta chain) was carried out in a study of technical replicates of blood from several donors. Assay used: immunoSEQ multiplex PCR; TCRdb lists only in-frame clones, some missing. This repertoire shows over 55,000 clones, about 95% found once; its top ten account for approximately 2.9%. Germline V gene lookup returns CDR1 SQVTM and CDR2 ANQGSEA. Trimming cost V 0 bases and J 4 bases, with 11 bases left between them. The CDR3 sequence is 14 residues long. The sequence derives from a human donor in good health. Some clones in this sample may be carry-over from other donors' samples. Sample: PBMCs. The chain is built from TRBV29-1 and TRBJ2-3; D is unclear. CDR3 protein: CSVEDWSRSDTQYF. CDR3 DNA sequence: TGCAGCGTTGAAGACTGGAGTCGTTCAGATACGCAGTATTTT.